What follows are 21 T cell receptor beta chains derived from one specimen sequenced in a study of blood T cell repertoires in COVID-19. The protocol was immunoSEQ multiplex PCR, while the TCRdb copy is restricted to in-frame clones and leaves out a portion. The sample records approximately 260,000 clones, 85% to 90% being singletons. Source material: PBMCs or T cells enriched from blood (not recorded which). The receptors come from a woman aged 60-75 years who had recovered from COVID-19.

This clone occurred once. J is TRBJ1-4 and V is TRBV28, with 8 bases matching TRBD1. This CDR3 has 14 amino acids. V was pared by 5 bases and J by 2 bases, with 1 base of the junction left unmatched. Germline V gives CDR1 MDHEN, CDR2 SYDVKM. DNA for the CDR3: TGTGCCAGCAGTCGACAGGGGACTAATGAAAAACTGTTTTTT. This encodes CASSRQGTNEKLFF.

The CDR3 is CASSTGQGNYEQYF. The DNA for the CDR3 is TGTGCCAGCAGCACGGGACAGGGTAACTACGAGCAGTACTTC. J is TRBJ2-7 and V is TRBV7-3, with TRBD1 matching over 9 bases. Germline lookup yields CDR1 SGHTA and CDR2 FQGTGA. The CDR3 contains 14 residues. The V segment lost 5 bases and the J segment 3 bases; nucleotides outside the gene matches: 5. The full variable domain, with the rest looked up from reference TRBV7-3 and TRBJ2-7, is GAGVSQTPSNKVTEKGKYVELRCDPISGHTALYWYRQSLGQGPEFLIYFQGTGAADDSGLPNDRFFAVRPEGSVSTLKIQRTERGDSAVYLCASSTGQGNYEQYFGPGTRLTVT.

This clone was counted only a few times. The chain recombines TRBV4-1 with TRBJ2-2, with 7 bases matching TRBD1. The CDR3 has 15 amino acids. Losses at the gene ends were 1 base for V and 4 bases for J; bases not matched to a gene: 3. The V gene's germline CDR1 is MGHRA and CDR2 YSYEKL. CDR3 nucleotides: TGCGCCAGCAGCCAAGTTCCAGGGGGCACCGGGGAGCTGTTTTTT. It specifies CASSQVPGGTGELFF.

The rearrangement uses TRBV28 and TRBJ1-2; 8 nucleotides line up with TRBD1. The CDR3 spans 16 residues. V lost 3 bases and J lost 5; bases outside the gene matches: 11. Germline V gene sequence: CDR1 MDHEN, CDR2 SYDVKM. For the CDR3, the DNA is TGTGCCAGCAGTTTGTCCCAACACAGGGGGAGGTATGGCTACACCTTC. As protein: CASSLSQHRGRYGYTF.

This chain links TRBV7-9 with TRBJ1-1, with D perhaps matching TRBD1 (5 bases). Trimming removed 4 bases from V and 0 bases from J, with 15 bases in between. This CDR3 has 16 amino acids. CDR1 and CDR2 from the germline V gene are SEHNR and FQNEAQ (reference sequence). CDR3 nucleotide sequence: TGTGCCAGCAGCTCCCCCGACAGATACATGAACACTGAAGCTTTCTTT. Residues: CASSSPDRYMNTEAFF.

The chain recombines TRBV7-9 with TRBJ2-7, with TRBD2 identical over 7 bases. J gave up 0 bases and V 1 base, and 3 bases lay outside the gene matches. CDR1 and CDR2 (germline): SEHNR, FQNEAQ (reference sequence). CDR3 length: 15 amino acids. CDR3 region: CASSLVQRDSYEQYF. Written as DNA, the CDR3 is TGTGCCAGCAGCTTAGTCCAGCGGGACTCCTACGAGCAGTACTTC.

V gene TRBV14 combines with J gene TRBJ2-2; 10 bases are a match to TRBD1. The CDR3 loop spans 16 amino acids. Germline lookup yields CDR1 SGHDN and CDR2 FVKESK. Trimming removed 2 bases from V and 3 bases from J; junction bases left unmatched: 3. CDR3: CASSQRDRGDTGELFF. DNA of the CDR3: TGTGCCAGCAGCCAACGGGACAGGGGAGACACCGGGGAGCTGTTTTTT.

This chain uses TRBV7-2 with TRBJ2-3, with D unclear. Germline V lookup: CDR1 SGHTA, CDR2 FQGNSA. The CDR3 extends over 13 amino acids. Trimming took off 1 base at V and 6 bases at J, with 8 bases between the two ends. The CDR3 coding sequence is TGTGCCAGCAGCTTAGGGCAGGCGGATACGCAGTATTTT. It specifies CASSLGQADTQYF.

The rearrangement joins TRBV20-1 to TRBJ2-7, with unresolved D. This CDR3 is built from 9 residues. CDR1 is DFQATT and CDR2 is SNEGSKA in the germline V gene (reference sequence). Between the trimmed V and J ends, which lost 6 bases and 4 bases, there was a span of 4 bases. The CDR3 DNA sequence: TGCAGTGCCGCGTACGAGCAGTACTTC. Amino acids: CSAAYEQYF.

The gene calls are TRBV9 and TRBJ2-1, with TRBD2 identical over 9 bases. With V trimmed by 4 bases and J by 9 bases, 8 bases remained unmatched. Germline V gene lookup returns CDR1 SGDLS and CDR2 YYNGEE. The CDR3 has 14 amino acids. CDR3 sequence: CASSTLAGDGEQFF. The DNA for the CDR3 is TGTGCCAGCAGCACCTTAGCGGGAGATGGTGAGCAGTTCTTC.

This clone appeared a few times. The DNA for the CDR3 is TGCGCCAGCAGCTCGACTAGCGTCGAGCAGTACTTC. Its protein product is CASSSTSVEQYF. The chain uses TRBV4-1 and TRBJ2-7; the match to TRBD2 covers 8 bases. From germline, CDR1 is MGHRA and CDR2 YSYEKL. This CDR3 has 12 residues. Unmatched junction bases numbered 3, after V lost 5 bases and J lost 6 bases.

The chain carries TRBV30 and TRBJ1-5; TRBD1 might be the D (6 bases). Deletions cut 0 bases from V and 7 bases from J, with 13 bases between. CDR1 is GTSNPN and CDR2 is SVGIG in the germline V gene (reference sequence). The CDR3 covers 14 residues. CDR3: CAWSVLGARQPQHF. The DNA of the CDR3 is TGTGCCTGGAGTGTACTGGGGGCTCGGCAGCCCCAGCATTTT.

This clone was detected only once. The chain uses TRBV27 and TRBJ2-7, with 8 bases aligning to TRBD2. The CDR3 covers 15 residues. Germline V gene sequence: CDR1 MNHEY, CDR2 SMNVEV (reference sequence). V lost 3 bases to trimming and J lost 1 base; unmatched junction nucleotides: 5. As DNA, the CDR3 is TGTGCCAGCAGTTTTGGGCGGGGGGCTTCCTACGAGCAGTACTTC. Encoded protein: CASSFGRGASYEQYF.

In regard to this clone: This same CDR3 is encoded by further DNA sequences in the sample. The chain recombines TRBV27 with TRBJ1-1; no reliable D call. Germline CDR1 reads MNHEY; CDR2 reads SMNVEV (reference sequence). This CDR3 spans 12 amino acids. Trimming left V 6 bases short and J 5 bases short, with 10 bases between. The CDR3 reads CASSPRGTEAFF. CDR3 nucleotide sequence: TGTGCCAGCAGCCCCCGGGGTACTGAAGCTTTCTTT.

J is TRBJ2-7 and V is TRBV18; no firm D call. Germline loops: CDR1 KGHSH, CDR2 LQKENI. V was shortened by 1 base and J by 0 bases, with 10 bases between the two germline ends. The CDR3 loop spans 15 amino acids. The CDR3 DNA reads TGTGCCAGCTCACCACTTACGGCTAGCTCCTACGAGCAGTACTTC. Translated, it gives CASSPLTASSYEQYF.

The CDR3 protein is CASSELAGGPYEQYF. CDR3 nucleotide sequence: TGTGCCAGCAGTGAGCTAGCGGGGGGCCCCTACGAGCAGTACTTC. The chain recombines TRBV2 with TRBJ2-7, with TRBD2 identical over 11 bases. V lost 3 bases to trimming and J lost 2 bases; unmatched junction nucleotides: 3. This CDR3 is 15 amino acids long. In germline, CDR1 is SNHLY, CDR2 FYNNEI. Looking up the rest from reference TRBV2 and TRBJ2-7 gives the full variable domain: EPEVTQTPSHQVTQMGQEVILRCVPISNHLYFYWYRQILGQKVEFLVSFYNNEISEKSEIFDDQFSVERPDGSNFTLKIRSTKLEDSAMYFCASSELAGGPYEQYFGPGTRLTVT.

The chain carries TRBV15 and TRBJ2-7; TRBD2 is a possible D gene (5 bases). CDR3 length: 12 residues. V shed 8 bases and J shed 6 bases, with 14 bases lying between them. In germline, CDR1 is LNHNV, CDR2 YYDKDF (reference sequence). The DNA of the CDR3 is TGTGCCACCGGTAGAGCCGAGGGCGAGCAGTACTTC. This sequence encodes CATGRAEGEQYF.

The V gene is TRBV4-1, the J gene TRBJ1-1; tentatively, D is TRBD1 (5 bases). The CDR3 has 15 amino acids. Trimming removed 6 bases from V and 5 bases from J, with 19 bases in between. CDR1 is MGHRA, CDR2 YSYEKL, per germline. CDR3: CASRPLGGGRTEAFF. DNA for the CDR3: TGCGCCAGCAGACCCCTTGGGGGGGGAAGGACTGAAGCTTTCTTT.

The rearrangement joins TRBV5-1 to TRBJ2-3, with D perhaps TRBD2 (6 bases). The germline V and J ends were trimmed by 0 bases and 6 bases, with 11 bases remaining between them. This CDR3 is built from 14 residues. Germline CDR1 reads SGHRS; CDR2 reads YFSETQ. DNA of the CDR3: TGCGCCAGCAGCTTGGAGGGGACTTCCGATACGCAGTATTTT. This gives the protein CASSLEGTSDTQYF.

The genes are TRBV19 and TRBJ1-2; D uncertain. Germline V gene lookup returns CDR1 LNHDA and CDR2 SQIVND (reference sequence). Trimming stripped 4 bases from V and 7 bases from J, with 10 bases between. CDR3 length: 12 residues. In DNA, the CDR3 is TGTGCCAGTAGTACCGGGTCTCGTGGCTACACCTTC. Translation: CASSTGSRGYTF. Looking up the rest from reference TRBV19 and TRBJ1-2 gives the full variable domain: DGGITQSPKYLFRKEGQNVTLSCEQNLNHDAMYWYRQDPGQGLRLIYYSQIVNDFQKGDIAEGYSVSREKKESFPLTVTSAQKNPTAFYLCASSTGSRGYTFGSGTRLTVV.

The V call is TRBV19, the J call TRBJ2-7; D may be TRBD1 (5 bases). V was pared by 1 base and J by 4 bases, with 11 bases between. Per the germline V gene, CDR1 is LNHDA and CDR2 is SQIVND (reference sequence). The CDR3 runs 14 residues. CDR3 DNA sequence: TGTGCCAGTAGTATAGTTGGGGCCTCGTACGAGCAGTACTTC. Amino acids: CASSIVGASYEQYF.